This entry lists 19 T cell receptor beta chains sequenced from one sample in a study of blood T cell repertoires in COVID-19. Libraries were prepared by immunoSEQ multiplex PCR; TCRdb keeps only in-frame clonotypes and omits some of them. The sample carries approximately 200,000 clones, approximately 78% recorded once. Sequenced sample: peripheral blood. These receptor sequences come from an elderly woman with COVID-19, enrolled during active disease.

The chain combines TRBV28 with TRBJ2-2, with 8 positions matching TRBD1. V was clipped by 7 bases and J by 4 bases; unmatched bases: 11. CDR3 length: 16 residues. CDR1 and CDR2 (germline): MDHEN, SYDVKM. The CDR3 protein is CASKGQGIPSTGELFF. CDR3 sequence (DNA): TGTGCCAGCAAAGGACAGGGTATACCGAGCACCGGGGAGCTGTTTTTT. Full variable domain (outside the CDR3, taken from reference TRBV28 and TRBJ2-2): DVKVTQSSRYLVKRTGEKVFLECVQDMDHENMFWYRQDPGLGLRLIYFSYDVKMKEKGDIPEGYSVSREKKERFSLILESASTNQTSMYLCASKGQGIPSTGELFFGEGSRLTVL.

This chain links TRBV3-1 (or the pseudogene TRBV3-2) with TRBJ2-3; 7 positions match TRBD2. The CDR3 runs to 17 residues. Trimming at V came to 6 bases and at J to 5 bases, leaving 17 bases not matched to a gene. Germline V gives CDR1 LGHDT, CDR2 YNNKEL (reference sequence). The CDR3 bases are TGTGCCAGCAGTTTCCGGGCCTCGGGGGGACTGGGAGATACGCAGTATTTT. Amino acids: CASSFRASGGLGDTQYF.

The chain uses TRBV6-5 and TRBJ1-5; 8 nucleotides match TRBD1. The junction had 10 bases not matched to a gene; V was cut back by 5 bases and J by 7 bases. The germline V gene has CDR1 MNHEY and CDR2 SVGAGI. The CDR3 has 15 amino acids. The CDR3 sequence: CASSPRQGAEQPQHF. The CDR3 DNA is TGTGCCAGCAGTCCTCGCCAGGGGGCGGAACAGCCCCAGCATTTT.

This clone was observed once. CDR3 protein: CASRDQGLAGNEQFF. The CDR3 DNA is TGTGCCAGCAGAGACCAGGGACTAGCGGGAAACGAGCAGTTCTTC. The chain joins TRBV6-4 to TRBJ2-1; 13 positions agree with TRBD2. After removal of 6 bases from V and 10 bases from J, the junction contained 9 bases not matched to a gene. CDR1 is MRHNA and CDR2 is SNTAGT in the germline V gene. The CDR3 is 15 residues long.

The chain is built from TRBV2 and TRBJ1-1, with D tentatively TRBD1 (6 bases). CDR3 length equals 15 residues. The V and J ends lost 2 bases and 1 base respectively, with 11 bases between them. The germline CDR1 and CDR2 sequences are SNHLY and FYNNEI. In DNA form, the CDR3 reads TGTGCCAGCAGTGAATATGGGACACCGAACACTGAAGCTTTCTTT. It specifies CASSEYGTPNTEAFF. Together with reference TRBV2 and TRBJ1-1, the CDR3 gives the full variable domain: EPEVTQTPSHQVTQMGQEVILRCVPISNHLYFYWYRQILGQKVEFLVSFYNNEISEKSEIFDDQFSVERPDGSNFTLKIRSTKLEDSAMYFCASSEYGTPNTEAFFGQGTRLTVV.

The rearrangement uses TRBV30 and TRBJ1-1; 9 positions agree with TRBD1. With 1 base clipped from V and 5 bases from J, the junction kept 2 bases outside the gene matches. The CDR3 is made up of 13 amino acids. The germline V gene has CDR1 GTSNPN and CDR2 SVGIG (reference sequence). CDR3 bases: TGTGCCTGGAGTGGACAGGGGGGGACTGAAGCTTTCTTT. Translation gives CAWSGQGGTEAFF. Full variable domain (outside the CDR3, taken from reference TRBV30 and TRBJ1-1): SQTIHQWPATLVQPVGSPLSLECTVEGTSNPNLYWYRQAAGRGLQLLFYSVGIGQISSEVPQNLSASRPQDRQFILSSKKLLLSDSGFYLCAWSGQGGTEAFFGQGTRLTVV.

The chain combines TRBV11-2 with TRBJ2-4; TRBD2 might be the D (5 bases). Germline V gene sequence: CDR1 SGHAT, CDR2 FQNNGV. Trimming pared 4 bases from V and 6 bases from J, leaving 16 bases between. This CDR3 is 15 amino acids long. In nucleotides, the CDR3 is TGTGCCAGCAGCTCAATCTCGGGCCGGGGAAACATTCAGTACTTC. Protein: CASSSISGRGNIQYF.

CDR3 DNA: TGTGCCAGCAGTTTAAGGGCAGGGGTCGTGCTCTACACCTTC. As protein: CASSLRAGVVLYTF. The rearrangement links TRBV27 to TRBJ1-2; tentative D call: TRBD1 (6 bases). Trimming took 2 bases from V and 10 from J, leaving 17 bases between them. Per germline, CDR1 MNHEY and CDR2 SMNVEV (reference sequence). The CDR3 is 14 amino acids.

This rearrangement joins TRBV2 to TRBJ2-3; 7 bases map to TRBD1. The CDR3 spans 14 residues. Germline V gene sequence: CDR1 SNHLY, CDR2 FYNNEI. J was trimmed by 4 bases and V by 5 bases; bases with no gene match: 6. For the CDR3, the DNA is TGTGCCAGCAGTTTGGGACAGTTCGCAGATACGCAGTATTTT. This encodes CASSLGQFADTQYF.

The sample holds one count of this clone. This chain links TRBV6-6 with TRBJ2-1, with 8 bases matching TRBD1. The germline gives CDR1 MNHNY, CDR2 SVGAGI (reference sequence). Trimming removed 4 bases from V and 1 base from J; junction bases left unmatched: 6. The CDR3 extends over 16 amino acids. CDR3 coding DNA: TGTGCCAGCAGTTCTTCAGGGGGCGGGTCCTACAATGAGCAGTTCTTC. This translates into CASSSSGGGSYNEQFF.

This sequence joins TRBV4-2 and TRBJ2-3; D possibly corresponds to TRBD2 (7 bases). The CDR3 extends over 15 amino acids. Germline CDR1 and CDR2: LGHNA and YNFKEQ. Trimming removed 4 bases from V and 5 bases from J, with 16 bases in between. The CDR3 sequence: CASSPVGGGIDTQYF. CDR3 DNA: TGTGCCAGCAGCCCCGTGGGCGGGGGCATAGATACGCAGTATTTT.

The table lists this clone with a few counts. The CDR3 loop reads CASSGWEWGYEQYF. The CDR3 DNA is TGTGCCAGCAGTGGATGGGAGTGGGGCTACGAGCAGTACTTC. The chain couples TRBV2 to TRBJ2-7; maybe TRBD2 (5 bases). The CDR3 covers 14 residues. V lost 4 bases, J lost 3 bases, and 13 bases lay in between. Looked up from germline, CDR1 is SNHLY and CDR2 is FYNNEI.

The chain combines TRBV11-2 with TRBJ2-2, with D perhaps matching TRBD1 (6 bases). This CDR3 contains 13 residues. Germline V lookup: CDR1 SGHAT, CDR2 FQNNGV. Trimming took 3 bases from V and 6 from J, leaving 8 bases between them. CDR3 DNA sequence: TGTGCCAGCAGCTTTCCAGGGGCCGGGGAGCTGTTTTTT. Protein: CASSFPGAGELFF.

The rearrangement joins TRBV19 to TRBJ1-5; 7 bases line up with TRBD1. Germline-derived CDR1 and CDR2 are LNHDA and SQIVND (reference sequence). This CDR3 has 15 amino acids. With V trimmed by 2 bases and J by 1 base, 2 bases remained unmatched. CDR3 nucleotide sequence: TGTGCCAGTAGTATATTAGGGGGCAGCAATCAGCCCCAGCATTTT. Amino acids: CASSILGGSNQPQHF.

The chain joins TRBV5-1 to TRBJ2-5; D may be TRBD2 (6 bases). CDR3 length equals 16 residues. With 3 bases removed from V and 2 bases from J, the gap between germline ends came to 17 bases. The germline gives CDR1 SGHRS, CDR2 YFSETQ. The CDR3 sequence: CASSYALGGYQETQYF. CDR3 nucleotide sequence: TGCGCCAGCAGCTACGCCCTAGGAGGGTATCAAGAGACCCAGTACTTC.

The chain combines TRBV28 with TRBJ2-2, with 8 bases lining up with TRBD1. J gave up 4 bases and V 4 bases, and 11 bases lay outside the gene matches. CDR1 and CDR2 (germline): MDHEN, SYDVKM. The CDR3 totals 17 residues. The CDR3 spells CASSSGPDRGATGELFF. In DNA, the CDR3 is TGTGCCAGCAGTTCGGGGCCCGACAGGGGTGCCACCGGGGAGCTGTTTTTT. Looking up the rest from reference TRBV28 and TRBJ2-2 gives the full variable domain: DVKVTQSSRYLVKRTGEKVFLECVQDMDHENMFWYRQDPGLGLRLIYFSYDVKMKEKGDIPEGYSVSREKKERFSLILESASTNQTSMYLCASSSGPDRGATGELFFGEGSRLTVL.

The V and J genes are TRBV5-6 and TRBJ2-1; weak D call: TRBD2 (6 bases). V lost 2 bases and J lost 1, with 10 bases in between. This CDR3 spans 15 amino acids. Germline CDR1 SGHDT, CDR2 YYEEEE. As DNA, the CDR3 is TGTGCCAGCAGCTTAAAACTAGCTTCCTACAATGAGCAGTTCTTC. Protein sequence: CASSLKLASYNEQFF.

The chain is built from TRBV2 and TRBJ1-4, with D unresolved. Germline assignment: CDR1 SNHLY and CDR2 FYNNEI. The CDR3 covers 11 residues. Trimming stripped 11 bases from V and 4 bases from J, with 8 bases between. The CDR3 sequence: CACQDNEKLFF. The CDR3 coding sequence is TGTGCCTGCCAGGATAATGAAAAACTGTTTTTT.

The rearrangement joins TRBV28 to TRBJ2-3; 9 positions match TRBD1. Germline loops: CDR1 MDHEN, CDR2 SYDVKM. The CDR3 sequence is 15 residues long. Trimming cost V 6 bases and J 5 bases; bases outside gene matches: 9. The CDR3, as DNA: TGTGCCAGCAGCGCGACAGGGGGAGTGGAAGATACGCAGTATTTT. Its translation is CASSATGGVEDTQYF.